This T cell receptor (beta chain) was obtained from a study of radiation and T cells in renal cell carcinoma. Looking at the study overall: Nephrectomy followed 15 Gy stereotactic body radiation by 4 weeks. Study-level findings and limits: Baseline intratumoral clonotype presence is unknown without pretreatment biopsies. From baseline, blood top tumor clonotypes peaked at 2 weeks post-radiation.

The V end was cut by 3 bases, the J end by 0 bases, with 15 bases between. The germline gives CDR1 MDHEN, CDR2 SYDVKM. The CDR3 has 17 residues. Regarding this clone: The target antigen is unknown.

The time point: baseline pretreatment blood. Specified treatment: 15 Gy SBRT to primary tumor, nephrectomy 4 weeks later. The protocol was immunoSEQ multiplex PCR, while the TCRdb copy is restricted to in-frame clones and leaves out a portion. The repertoire holds around 160,000 clones, with less than 90% as singletons. The gene calls are TRBV28 and TRBJ2-4; D ambiguous. This receptor was identified in a woman in her 70s with renal cell carcinoma. Material: blood, obtained from a patient whose treatment included radiotherapy and nephrectomy. CDR3 protein: CASSFYFGWTAKNIQYF. DNA for the CDR3: TGTGCCAGCAGTTTTTATTTCGGATGGACAGCCAAAAACATTCAGTACTTC.